The sequence of this TCR beta chain was determined in a study of identical twins. The study, taken as a whole, reports: Within cord blood, abundant beta clonotypes carried fewer insertions, but memory repertoires showed no such trend.

Each CDR3 protein is one row after TCRdb ran MiXCR on the 5' RACE reads. The data show about 240,000 distinct CDR3 sequences, 6% to 8% seen once. This clonotype was seen a handful of times. Its target is not known. Germline trimming cut 8 bases from V and 1 base from J; bases unmatched to any gene: 10. The CDR3 runs 16 residues. Germline V gives CDR1 MNHEY, CDR2 SMNVEV (reference sequence). These data also featured in a second study, about yellow fever vaccine responses in identical twins.

The sample consisted of CD8+ T cells sorted from blood. The sequence derives from a woman between 18 and 29 years old in good health. This rearrangement joins TRBV27 to TRBJ2-7, with 11 bases fitting TRBD2. The CDR3 DNA reads TGTGCCAGCTCAGTCCCCGGGACTAGCGGATCCTACGAGCAGTACGTC. Residues: CASSVPGTSGSYEQYV.